This T cell receptor beta chain was documented in a study of response to subunit inactivated influenza vaccine. The CDR3 length is 16 residues. The germline gives CDR1 LGHDT, CDR2 YNNKEL (reference sequence). The junction had 9 bases not matched to a gene; V was cut back by 1 base and J by 3 bases. On this clonotype: The antigen is undetermined.

General study points: The authors proposed limited new T cell recruitment per seasonal influenza vaccination.

TCRdb processed the RT-PCR reads anew with MiXCR; each CDR3 protein has one entry. The sample includes about 190,000 distinct CDR3 sequences, 13% to 15% of them seen just once. Sequenced here: CD8+ T cells sorted from PBMCs, sampled roughly 5 days after vaccination. The chain combines TRBV3-1 with TRBJ2-7; 7 positions match TRBD1. The source of this sequence is a man aged 50 or older who received an inactivated influenza vaccine. CDR3 in DNA: TGTGCCAGCAGCCAAGGGGTAGGGACAGACGTCTACGAGCAGTACTTC. Amino acid sequence: CASSQGVGTDVYEQYF.